This T cell receptor (beta chain) appears in the sequencing data of a study of identical twins. CDR1 and CDR2 from the germline V gene are SGHNT and YENEEA. This CDR3 comprises 12 residues. Trimming took 3 bases from V and 15 from J; bases not matched to a gene: 7. This clonotype was observed a few times. One entry per CDR3 protein, called by TCRdb with MiXCR from the 5' RACE reads. Of under 900,000 distinct CDR3 sequences in the sample, 15% to 20% were seen once. This sample also belongs to another study, concerning T cells expressing NK-cell markers. That paper adds: Cells sorted as CD3+CD56+NKG2C+, CD3+CD56+NKG2C- and CD3+CD56-NKG2C+ T cells supplied the TCR beta repertoires. In about six donors, dominant NKG2C+ clonotypes were about 1.0-7.5% of CD8+ T cells. The study found these clonotypes also leading the CD3+CD56-NKG2C+ fraction in a few donors.

Material for sequencing was PBMCs. This TCR derives from a woman in her late teens or twenties in good health. V is TRBV11-3 and J is TRBJ2-1, with TRBD2 matching 8 bases. The CDR3 protein is CASSFEAGVRFF. Here the CDR3 DNA reads TGTGCCAGCAGCTTTGAAGCGGGGGTTCGGTTCTTC.